This TCR beta chain was observed in a study of blood T cells in healthy people across ages. The V gene lost 10 bases and the J gene lost 1 base, with 16 bases spanning the gap. CDR1 ENHRY and CDR2 SYGVKD come from the germline V gene. The CDR3 covers 14 residues. PCR was performed a second time for roughly 7 to 11 cycles using a sample-barcoded 5' primer and a J-beta primer mix. TCRdb re-derived calls from the 5' RACE reads in MiXCR, one entry per CDR3 protein. Among 1,500,000 or so distinct CDR3 sequences, around 55% were seen once, and the ten largest hold over 5%. The gene calls are TRBV10-3 and TRBJ1-2, with D possibly being TRBD1 (5 bases). The source is a man aged 18 to 29 in good health. The material sequenced was blood. CDR3 residues: CATTGRTFNYGYTF. The CDR3 DNA follows: TGTGCCACCACAGGACGGACTTTTAACTATGGCTACACCTTC.